This entry concerns a single T cell receptor beta chain. Different DNA sequences within this sample yield the same CDR3. Germline-derived CDR1 and CDR2 are SGHVS and FQNEAQ. The CDR3 is 16 residues long. Trimming took off 3 bases at V and 3 bases at J, with 15 bases between the two ends. This specimen comes from a study of blood T cell repertoires in COVID-19. Background on the study: From T cells, B-cell-depleted T cells, or PBMCs came the material, which was cDNA or gDNA.

Libraries were prepared by immunoSEQ multiplex PCR; TCRdb keeps only in-frame clonotypes and omits some of them. Among about 350,000 clones listed, about 86% were seen once. The chain is built from TRBV7-8 and TRBJ2-1, with a weak D call TRBD2 (6 bases). The sequence was collected from a woman between 55 and 75 years old with COVID-19, enrolled during active disease. Sample: peripheral blood. The DNA for the CDR3 is TGTGCCAGCAGCTTGTTAAAGGGACTCGACTACAATGAGCAGTTCTTC. This codes for CASSLLKGLDYNEQFF.